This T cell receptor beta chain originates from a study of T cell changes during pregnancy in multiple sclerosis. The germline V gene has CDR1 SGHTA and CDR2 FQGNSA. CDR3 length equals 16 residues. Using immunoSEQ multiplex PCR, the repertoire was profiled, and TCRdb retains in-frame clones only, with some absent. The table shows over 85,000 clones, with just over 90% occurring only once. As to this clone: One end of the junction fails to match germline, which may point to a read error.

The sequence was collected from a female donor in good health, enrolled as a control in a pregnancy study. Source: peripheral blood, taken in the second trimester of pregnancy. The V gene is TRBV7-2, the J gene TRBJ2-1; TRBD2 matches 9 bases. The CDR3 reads CASRLVRRGGPHEQFF. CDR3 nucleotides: TGTGCCAGCAGATTAGTTCGGCGGGGGGGCCCTCATGAGCAGTTCTTC.